This is a list of T cell receptor beta chains from one sample in a study of blood T cell repertoires in COVID-19. The method was immunoSEQ multiplex PCR; TCRdb's version includes in-frame clones alone and lacks a portion of them. The data show under 250,000 clones, approximately 80% seen once. The sample comprised PBMCs or T cells enriched from blood (not recorded which). Receptors originate from a woman aged 40 to 50 with acute COVID-19. The conserved cysteine and the conserved F or W are not part of the CDR3 here. Fields, in order: V gene, clone size, CDR3 protein. Where a row states a size, it is once, few, many or the class of an expanded clone; other rows omit it.

>TRBV28|few
ASRSQEAGTAEQY
>TRBV2|NA
ASSSGGGSMGYT
>TRBV6-1|NA
ASSEERNTGELF
>TRBV7-2|NA
ASSPRGNYEQY
>TRBV14|NA
ASSQPGLNTGELF
>TRBV12-5|NA
ASGPGGGNEQF
>TRBV28|NA
ASSLPQGPETQY
>TRBV12-3/TRBV12-4|NA
ASSFYADSEAF
>TRBV28|NA
ASKVGGSQDTQY
>TRBV19|NA
ASSIGGSTQH
>TRBV14|NA
ASSRRGGGGVTDTQY
>TRBV20-1|NA
SAGEGAF
>TRBV3-1/TRBV3-2|NA
ASSQDHKSRNTGELF
>TRBV7-2|NA
ASSWSGGETQY
>TRBV10-2|NA
ASKAEGRGDTQY
>TRBV4-2|NA
ASSQETGVTNSPLH
>TRBV3-1/TRBV3-2|NA
ATSLRSLNEQF
>TRBV3-1/TRBV3-2|once
ASSRTSGLGDTQY
>TRBV5-8|NA
ASSFLGGSSYNSPLH
>TRBV3-1/TRBV3-2|NA
ASSQGYRARTEAF
>TRBV3-1/TRBV3-2|NA
ASSLGQTLAKNIQY
>TRBV24-1|NA
ATSSALGLAGIASYNEQF
>TRBV3-1/TRBV3-2|NA
ASSHGTGLSKETQY
>TRBV27|NA
ASSLAGLAGGLGRTDTQY
>TRBV7-6|NA
ASSLIPAGVNTEAF
>TRBV5-1|many
ASSLEAGGTGAGELF
>TRBV6-5|NA
ASRDTSYEKLF
>TRBV5-6|NA
ASSSLAGGFGGELF
>TRBV10-2|NA
ASSDGTPYEQY
>TRBV9|NA
ASSVYDGSSYNEQF
>TRBV3-1/TRBV3-2|NA
ASSQRGPLERAF
>TRBV5-1|NA
ASRKQQSLNTEAF
>TRBV11-3|NA
ASSLGTGGYEQY
>TRBV6-4|NA
ASSRGPHYSNQPQH
>TRBV9|NA
ASSEEGYPTDTQY
>TRBV27|NA
ASSMTGWRNQPQH
>TRBV9|once
ASSVEAGGLEF
>TRBV11-2|NA
ASSLQGTPQETQY
>TRBV4-1|NA
ASTSGGQGRPNEKLF
>TRBV5-1|NA
ASSALAGGPSSYNEQF
>TRBV28|NA
ATIPLPGQGETEAF
>TRBV25-1|NA
ASSDRAEIIGAGELF
>TRBV6-5|NA
ASNTGRGGETQY
>TRBV5-4|NA
ASSLEGEVGNTIY
>TRBV27|NA
ASSAGRASSYNEQF
>TRBV21-1|few
ASGSLAGRRTGGELF
>TRBV24-1|NA
ATSDFGTGKDTQY
>TRBV27|NA
ASSRTGIFYEQY
>TRBV18|NA
ASSPTGGTSYGYT
>TRBV14|NA
ASSQDPSGGPLSTDTQY
>TRBV14|NA
ASSPGLAGMADTQY
>TRBV6-2/TRBV6-3|NA
ASSKRLAGGPGGELF
>TRBV10-2|many
ASSVDLLAETSTDTQY
>TRBV6-1|NA
ASRYVGDQPQH